What follows is one T cell receptor (beta chain) and its context. This sample was included in a study of blood T cell repertoires in COVID-19. Study-level information: The United States, Italy and Spain supplied acute and convalescent COVID-19 samples.

V lost 6 bases and J 8 bases, leaving 17 bases between the germline ends. From germline, CDR1 is SGHRS and CDR2 YFSETQ. The CDR3 length is 14 residues. The data were produced by immunoSEQ multiplex PCR, yet TCRdb's version contains in-frame clones alone and is incomplete. Among around 310,000 clones listed, nearly 90% were seen once. Sequences were obtained from peripheral blood. V usage is TRBV5-1 and J usage is TRBJ1-4, with D possibly being TRBD1 (6 bases). The receptor's source is a woman aged 40 to 50 with COVID-19, enrolled during active disease. CDR3 nucleotides: TGCGCCAGCACCCTTTTGCCAGGGGCCGAAAAACTGTTTTTT. Encoded protein: CASTLLPGAEKLFF.